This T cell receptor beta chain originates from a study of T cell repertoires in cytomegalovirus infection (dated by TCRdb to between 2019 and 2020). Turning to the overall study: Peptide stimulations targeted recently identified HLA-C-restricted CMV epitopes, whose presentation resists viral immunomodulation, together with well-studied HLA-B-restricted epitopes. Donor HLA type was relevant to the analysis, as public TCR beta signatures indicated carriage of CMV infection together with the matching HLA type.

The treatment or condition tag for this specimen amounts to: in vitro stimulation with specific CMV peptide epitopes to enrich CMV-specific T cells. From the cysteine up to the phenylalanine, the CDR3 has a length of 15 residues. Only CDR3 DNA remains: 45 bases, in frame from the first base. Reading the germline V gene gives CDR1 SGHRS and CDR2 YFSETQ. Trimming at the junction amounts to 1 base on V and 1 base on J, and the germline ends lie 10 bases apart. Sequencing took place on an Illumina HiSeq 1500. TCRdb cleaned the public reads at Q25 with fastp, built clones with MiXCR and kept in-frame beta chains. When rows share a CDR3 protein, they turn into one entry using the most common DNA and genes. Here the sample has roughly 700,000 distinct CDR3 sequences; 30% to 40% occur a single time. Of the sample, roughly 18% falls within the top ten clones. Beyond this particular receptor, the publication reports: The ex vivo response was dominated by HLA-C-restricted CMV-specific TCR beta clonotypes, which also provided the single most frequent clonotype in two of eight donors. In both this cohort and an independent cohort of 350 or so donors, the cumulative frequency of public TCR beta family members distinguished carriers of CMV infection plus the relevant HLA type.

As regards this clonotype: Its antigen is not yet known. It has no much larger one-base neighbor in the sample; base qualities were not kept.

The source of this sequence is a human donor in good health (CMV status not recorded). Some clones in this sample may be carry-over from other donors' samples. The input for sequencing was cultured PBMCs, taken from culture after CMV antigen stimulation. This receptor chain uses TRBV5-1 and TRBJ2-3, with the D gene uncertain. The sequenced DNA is TGCGCCAGCAGCTTGACACCCCCCGGCACAGATACGCAGTATTTT. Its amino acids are CASSLTPPGTDTQYF.